The sequence of this T cell receptor (beta chain) was determined in a study of OX40 agonist ivuxolimab in advanced cancers. Turning to the overall study: The costimulatory receptor OX40 (CD134) was targeted by ivuxolimab, a fully human IgG2 agonistic monoclonal antibody. Intravenous ivuxolimab was administered to patients every 2 weeks at six dose levels: 0.01, 0.1, 0.3, 1.5, 3 and 10 mg/kg. In the dose-escalation cohort, approximately 83% of patients were male, and the mean age was roughly 56 years with a range of about 20 to 90. The purpose of peripheral TCRbeta sequencing was to test whether ivuxolimab changed TCR sequence diversity and led to clonal T-cell expansion. Prior anti-PD-1, anti-PD-L1 or anti-CTLA-4 therapy was permitted, and about two fifths of dose-escalation patients had received checkpoint inhibitors. Partial responses were achieved by three dose-escalation patients, of whom one had hepatocellular carcinoma and two had cutaneous melanoma. The paper describes the monotherapy dose-escalation part (N ≈ 49 patients) of the phase I trial of ivuxolimab. Of the 52 patients in dose escalation, 19 had hepatocellular carcinoma, some 15 had melanoma, 9 had renal cell carcinoma and 9 had head and neck cancer.

Patients with a history of autoimmune disease or receiving systemic immunosuppression were excluded from the trial. Peripheral blood for TCR sequencing was drawn from every dose cohort at baseline, at cycle 4 day 1 and at cycle 7 day 1. The samples were taken from a phase I, first-in-human, multicenter, open-label dose-escalation trial of ivuxolimab. Adults with locally advanced or metastatic head and neck squamous cell, hepatocellular, melanoma or renal cell carcinoma were enrolled in the trial. CD4+ and CD8+ T cells were sorted separately from peripheral blood before TCR sequencing. To sequence the TCRbeta CDR3 region, genomic DNA was isolated from the sorted cells. The immunoSEQ Assay was used to sequence the TCRbeta CDR3 regions. What TCRdb holds here is the immuneACCESS table cut down to in-frame rearrangements. Part of the clones is not present; checked against another copy, under half of the missing clones reflect an unresolved V gene, and the others are unexplained. The sample table shows fewer than 120,000 clones, and more than 70% are seen once. The ten largest clonotypes hold 0.25% to 0.3% of the sample.

Overall study results and their limits: At doses of 0.1 to 3.0 mg/kg, clonal expansion of both CD4+ and CD8+ blood T cells was observed from baseline to week 6. On average, CD8+ T cells showed more expanded clones than CD4+ T cells after ivuxolimab. The antigen specificity of the clonally expanded peripheral T cells was not determined. Low levels of normalized T-cell clonal expansion were also shown by some nonresponding patients. In the 0.1-3.0 mg/kg groups, partial responders were among the patients with the lowest normalized peripheral clonal expansion, particularly in CD8+ T cells.

With regard to this clone: The antigen it binds to is not known. There are no base qualities to consult, and no much larger clone falls within one base.

The CDR3 sequence holds 17 residues, the cysteine and phenylalanine included. Only the CDR3 region is kept as DNA, spanning 51 bases read in frame from base 1. The germline V gene provides CDR1 MDHEN and CDR2 SYDVKM. The junction shows trimming of 4 bases on V and 3 bases on J, plus 22 bases between the germline ends. The V and J segments used are TRBV28 and TRBJ2-7, with a tentative D gene TRBD1 over 5 matching bases. This TCR derives from an adult with an advanced solid tumor such as melanoma, head and neck, liver or kidney cancer. This material consisted of CD4+ or CD8+ T cells sorted from blood, taken in a trial of the OX40 agonist ivuxolimab. The DNA is TGTGCCAGCAGTTACCCCTCCGACAGATCCCGCTTCTACGAGCAGTACTTC. Its protein product is CASSYPSDRSRFYEQYF.